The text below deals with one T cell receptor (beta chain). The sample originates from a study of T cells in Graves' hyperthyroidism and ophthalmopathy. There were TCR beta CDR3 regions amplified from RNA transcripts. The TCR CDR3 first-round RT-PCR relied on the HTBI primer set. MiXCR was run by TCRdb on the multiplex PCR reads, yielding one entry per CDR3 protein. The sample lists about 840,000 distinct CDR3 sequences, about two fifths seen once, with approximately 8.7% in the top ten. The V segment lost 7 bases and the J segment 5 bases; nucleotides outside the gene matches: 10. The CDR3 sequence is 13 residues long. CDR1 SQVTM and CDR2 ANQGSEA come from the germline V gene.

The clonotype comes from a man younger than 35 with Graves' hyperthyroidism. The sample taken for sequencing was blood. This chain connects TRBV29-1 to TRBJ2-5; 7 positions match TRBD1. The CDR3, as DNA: TGCAGCGCCAGTACAGGGGTGGAGGAGACCCAGTACTTC. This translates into CSASTGVEETQYF.